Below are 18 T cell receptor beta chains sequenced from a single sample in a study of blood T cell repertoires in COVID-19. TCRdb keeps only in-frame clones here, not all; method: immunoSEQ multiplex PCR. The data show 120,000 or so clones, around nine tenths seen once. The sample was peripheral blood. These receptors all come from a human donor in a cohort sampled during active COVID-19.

The CDR3 bases are TGTGCCAGCAGTTTACGACAGGTGGCCGGGGAGCTGTTTTTT. Residues: CASSLRQVAGELFF. The genes are TRBV28 and TRBJ2-2; D perhaps matches TRBD1 (6 bases). V dropped 2 bases and J dropped 6 bases, with 10 bases sitting between them. Germline values: CDR1 MDHEN, CDR2 SYDVKM. The CDR3 extends over 14 amino acids.

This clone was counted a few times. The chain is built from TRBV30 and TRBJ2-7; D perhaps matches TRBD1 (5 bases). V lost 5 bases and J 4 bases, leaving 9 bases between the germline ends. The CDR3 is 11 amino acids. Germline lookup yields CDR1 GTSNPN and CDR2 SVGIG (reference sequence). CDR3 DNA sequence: TGTGCCTGGTCCAGACAGTACGAGCAGTACTTC. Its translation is CAWSRQYEQYF.

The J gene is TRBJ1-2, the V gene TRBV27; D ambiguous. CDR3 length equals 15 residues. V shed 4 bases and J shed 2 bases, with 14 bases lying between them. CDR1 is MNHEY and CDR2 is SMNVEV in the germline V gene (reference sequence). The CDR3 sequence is CASSSMGKLNYGYTF. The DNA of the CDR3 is TGTGCCAGCAGTTCAATGGGCAAACTCAACTATGGCTACACCTTC.

Written as DNA, the CDR3 is TGTGCCAGCAGCTTCCTCGGGGGGGTCGACGGGGAGCTGTTTTTT. This translates into CASSFLGGVDGELFF. The chain recombines TRBV7-9 with TRBJ2-2; 8 bases map to TRBD2. The CDR3 consists of 15 residues. The trim removed 3 bases at V and 7 bases at J, leaving 7 bases unmatched. CDR1 is SEHNR and CDR2 is FQNEAQ in the germline V gene (reference sequence).

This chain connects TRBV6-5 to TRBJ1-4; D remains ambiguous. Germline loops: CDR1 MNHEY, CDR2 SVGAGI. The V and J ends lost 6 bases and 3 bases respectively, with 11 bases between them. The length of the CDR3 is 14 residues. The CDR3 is CASSLPGANEKLFF. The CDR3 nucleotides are TGTGCCAGCAGCCTACCAGGTGCTAATGAAAAACTGTTTTTT.

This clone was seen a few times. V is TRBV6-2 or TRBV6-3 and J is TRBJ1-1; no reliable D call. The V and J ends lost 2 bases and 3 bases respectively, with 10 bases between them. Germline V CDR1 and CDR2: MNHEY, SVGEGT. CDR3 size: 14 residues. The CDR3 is CASSYEIGDTEAFF. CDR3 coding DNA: TGTGCCAGCAGTTACGAGATCGGGGACACTGAAGCTTTCTTT.

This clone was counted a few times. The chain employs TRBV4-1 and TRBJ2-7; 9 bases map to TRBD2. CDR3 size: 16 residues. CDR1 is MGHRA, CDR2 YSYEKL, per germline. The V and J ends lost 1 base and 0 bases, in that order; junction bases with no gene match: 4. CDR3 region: CASSQGLAESSYEQYF. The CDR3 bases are TGCGCCAGCAGCCAAGGACTAGCGGAAAGCTCCTACGAGCAGTACTTC.

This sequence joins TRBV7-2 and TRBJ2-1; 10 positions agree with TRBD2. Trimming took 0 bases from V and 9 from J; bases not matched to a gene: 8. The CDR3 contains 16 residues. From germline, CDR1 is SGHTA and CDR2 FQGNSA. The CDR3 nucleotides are TGTGCCAGCAGCTTAGCCGGGACTAGCGTTCAGGGTGAGCAGTTCTTC. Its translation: CASSLAGTSVQGEQFF.

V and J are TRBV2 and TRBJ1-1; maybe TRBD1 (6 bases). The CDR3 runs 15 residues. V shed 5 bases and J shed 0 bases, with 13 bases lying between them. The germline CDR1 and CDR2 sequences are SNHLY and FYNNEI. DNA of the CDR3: TGTGCCAGCAGTTTCAGGGGTGGGATGAACACTGAAGCTTTCTTT. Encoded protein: CASSFRGGMNTEAFF.

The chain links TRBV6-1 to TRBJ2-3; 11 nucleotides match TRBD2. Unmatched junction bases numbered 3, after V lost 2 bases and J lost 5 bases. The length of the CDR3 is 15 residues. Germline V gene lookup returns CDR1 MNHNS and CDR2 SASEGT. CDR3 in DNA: TGTGCCAGCAGTGAAATAGCGGGGGGGAGAGATACGCAGTATTTT. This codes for CASSEIAGGRDTQYF.

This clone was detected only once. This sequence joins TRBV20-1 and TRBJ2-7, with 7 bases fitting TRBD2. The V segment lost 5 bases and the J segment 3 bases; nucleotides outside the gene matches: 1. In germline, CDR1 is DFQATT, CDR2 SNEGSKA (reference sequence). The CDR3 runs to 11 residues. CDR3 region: CSARTSYEQYF. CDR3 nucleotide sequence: TGCAGTGCTCGGACTAGCTACGAGCAGTACTTC.

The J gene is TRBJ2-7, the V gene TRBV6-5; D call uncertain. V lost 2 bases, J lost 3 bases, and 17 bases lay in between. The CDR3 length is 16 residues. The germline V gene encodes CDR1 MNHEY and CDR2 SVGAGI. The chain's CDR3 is CASSYGPVEANYEQYF. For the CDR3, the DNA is TGTGCCAGCAGTTACGGTCCCGTAGAAGCGAACTACGAGCAGTACTTC.

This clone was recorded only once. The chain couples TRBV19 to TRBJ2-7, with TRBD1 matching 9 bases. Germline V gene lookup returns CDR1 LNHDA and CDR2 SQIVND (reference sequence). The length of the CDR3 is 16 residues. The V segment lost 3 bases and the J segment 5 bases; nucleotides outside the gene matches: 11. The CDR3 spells CASSMTRGQGSDEQYF. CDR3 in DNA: TGTGCCAGTAGTATGACCCGCGGACAGGGGTCCGACGAGCAGTACTTC.

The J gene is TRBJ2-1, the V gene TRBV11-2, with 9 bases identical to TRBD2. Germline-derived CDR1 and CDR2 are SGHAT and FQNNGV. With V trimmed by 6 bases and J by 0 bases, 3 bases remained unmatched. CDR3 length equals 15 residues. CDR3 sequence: CASRISGSSYNEQFF. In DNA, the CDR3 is TGTGCCAGCAGAATTAGCGGGAGCTCCTACAATGAGCAGTTCTTC.

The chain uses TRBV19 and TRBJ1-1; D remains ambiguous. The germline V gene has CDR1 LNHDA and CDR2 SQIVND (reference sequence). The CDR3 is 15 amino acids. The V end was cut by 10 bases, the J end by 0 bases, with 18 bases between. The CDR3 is CATSVTELMNTEAFF. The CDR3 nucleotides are TGTGCCACAAGCGTGACGGAACTCATGAACACTGAAGCTTTCTTT.

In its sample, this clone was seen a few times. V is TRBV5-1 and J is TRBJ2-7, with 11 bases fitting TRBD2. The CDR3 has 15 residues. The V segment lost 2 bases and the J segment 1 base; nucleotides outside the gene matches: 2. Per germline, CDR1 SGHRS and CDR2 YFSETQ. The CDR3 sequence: CASSLRLAGSYEQYF. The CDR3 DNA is TGCGCCAGCAGCTTAAGACTAGCGGGGTCCTACGAGCAGTACTTC.

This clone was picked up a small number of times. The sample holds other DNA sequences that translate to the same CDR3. As DNA, the CDR3 is TGTGCCAGCAGCGTAGACGGCGGTCGCTACACCGGGGAGCTGTTTTTT. Translating it yields CASSVDGGRYTGELFF. V usage is TRBV9 and J usage is TRBJ2-2; D is ambiguous. This CDR3 has 16 amino acids. Per the germline V gene, CDR1 is SGDLS and CDR2 is YYNGEE. The ends were cut back, 0 bases at V and 3 bases at J, with 12 bases in the middle.

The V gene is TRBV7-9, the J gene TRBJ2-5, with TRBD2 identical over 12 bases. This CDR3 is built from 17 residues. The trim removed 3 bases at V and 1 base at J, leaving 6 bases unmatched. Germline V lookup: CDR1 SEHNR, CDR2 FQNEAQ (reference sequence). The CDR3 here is CASSLGTSGSLQETQYF. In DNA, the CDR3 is TGTGCCAGCAGCTTGGGGACTAGCGGGTCCCTCCAAGAGACCCAGTACTTC.